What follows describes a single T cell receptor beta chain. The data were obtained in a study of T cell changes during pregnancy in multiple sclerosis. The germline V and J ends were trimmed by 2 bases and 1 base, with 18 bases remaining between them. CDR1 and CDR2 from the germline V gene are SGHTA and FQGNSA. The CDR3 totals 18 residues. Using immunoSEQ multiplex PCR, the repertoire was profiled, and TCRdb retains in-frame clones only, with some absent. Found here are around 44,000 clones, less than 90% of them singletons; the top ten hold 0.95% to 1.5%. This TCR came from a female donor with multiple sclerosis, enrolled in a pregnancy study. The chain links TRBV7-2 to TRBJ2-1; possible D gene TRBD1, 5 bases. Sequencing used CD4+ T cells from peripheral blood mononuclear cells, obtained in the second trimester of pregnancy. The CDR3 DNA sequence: TGTGCCAGCAGCTTACGGACCCAGGGATTCGGTTCCTACAATGAGCAGTTCTTC. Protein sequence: CASSLRTQGFGSYNEQFF.